A single sample gave rise to the 13 T cell receptor beta chains below, sequenced in a study of response to subunit inactivated influenza vaccine. TCRdb reprocessed the RT-PCR reads with MiXCR, giving one entry per CDR3 protein. The sample holds 500,000 to 600,000 distinct CDR3 sequences, about 14% seen once. Sample: PBMCs from blood, taken roughly 12 days after vaccination. The receptors stem from a man aged 50 or older who received an inactivated influenza vaccine.

J is TRBJ2-7 and V is TRBV11-1; 12 positions match TRBD2. V dropped 5 bases and J dropped 6; count of bases not matched to a gene: 17. Looked up from germline, CDR1 is SGHAT and CDR2 is FQDESV (reference sequence). This CDR3 contains 18 residues. The DNA of the CDR3 is TGTGCCAGCAGCCCAGGCCTACGACTAGCGGGAGTCCCCAGCGAGCAGTACTTC. Protein sequence: CASSPGLRLAGVPSEQYF.

This rearrangement joins TRBV5-1 to TRBJ2-5; TRBD2 aligns across 7 bases. Trimming removed 0 bases from V and 2 bases from J; junction bases left unmatched: 10. The length of the CDR3 is 17 residues. Germline V gene lookup returns CDR1 SGHRS and CDR2 YFSETQ. In DNA, the CDR3 is TGCGCCAGCAGCTTGGCCCCTGGTAGCGGGCCTCAAGAGACCCAGTACTTC. Translating it yields CASSLAPGSGPQETQYF.

The genes are TRBV12-3 or TRBV12-4 and TRBJ1-1; D possibly corresponds to TRBD1 (6 bases). Deletions cut 4 bases from V and 8 bases from J, with 14 bases between. This CDR3 is 13 amino acids long. CDR3 nucleotides: TGTGCCAGCAGTTGGGGGCAAAATAGGGAAGCTTTCTTT. Translated, it gives CASSWGQNREAFF.

The chain combines TRBV18 with TRBJ1-6, with 7 bases fitting TRBD1. V lost 4 bases to trimming and J lost 5 bases; unmatched junction nucleotides: 5. In germline, CDR1 is KGHSH, CDR2 LQKENI. CDR3 length equals 15 residues. In nucleotides, the CDR3 is TGTGCCAGCTCACAGACCGGGACAGATAATTCACCCCTCCACTTT. It specifies CASSQTGTDNSPLHF.

In this sample, this clonotype turned up a few times. The chain links TRBV12-3 or TRBV12-4 to TRBJ2-1, with 7 bases that match TRBD2. The CDR3 has 16 residues. The V gene end was trimmed by 5 bases and the J gene end by 0 bases; junction bases not matched to a gene: 7. In nucleotides, the CDR3 is TGTGCCAGCAGTGGCCGACTAGCAGGCTCCTACAATGAGCAGTTCTTC. The encoded protein is CASSGRLAGSYNEQFF.

The chain recombines TRBV12-3 or TRBV12-4 with TRBJ1-6; 9 nucleotides agree with TRBD1. With V trimmed by 6 bases and J by 6 bases, 9 bases remained unmatched. This CDR3 is built from 16 residues. CDR3: CASSNTGGWSNSPLHF. The CDR3 DNA follows: TGTGCCAGCAGCAATACAGGGGGCTGGTCTAATTCACCCCTCCACTTT.

In its sample, this clonotype was seen many times. This chain joins TRBV7-2 and TRBJ2-3; D gene uncertain. Trimming removed 4 bases from V and 2 bases from J, with 4 bases in between. The CDR3 length is 12 residues. CDR1 and CDR2 (germline): SGHTA, FQGNSA. CDR3 loop: CASSWDTDTQYF. The DNA for the CDR3 is TGTGCCAGCAGCTGGGACACAGATACGCAGTATTTT.

The chain couples TRBV5-1 to TRBJ1-5; TRBD1 matches at 8 bases. With V trimmed by 3 bases and J by 7 bases, 9 bases remained unmatched. This CDR3 spans 15 amino acids. In germline, CDR1 is SGHRS, CDR2 YFSETQ. CDR3 sequence reads: CASSSPGTGGQPQHF. The CDR3 bases are TGCGCCAGCAGCTCCCCTGGGACAGGAGGACAGCCCCAGCATTTT.

This clonotype occurred a few times. The chain has TRBV29-1 and TRBJ1-5; 8 bases map to TRBD1. The length of the CDR3 is 13 residues. Trimming took 6 bases from V and 3 from J; bases not matched to a gene: 4. From germline, CDR1 is SQVTM and CDR2 ANQGSEA. CDR3 region: CSVRDRTNQPQHF. The CDR3 DNA follows: TGCAGCGTCCGGGACAGGACCAATCAGCCCCAGCATTTT.

V gene TRBV29-1 combines with J gene TRBJ2-5; D possibly matches TRBD1 or TRBD2 (5 bases each). Germline V gives CDR1 SQVTM, CDR2 ANQGSEA. V dropped 7 bases and J dropped 4 bases, with 16 bases sitting between them. The length of the CDR3 is 13 residues. In DNA, the CDR3 is TGCAGCGCCCAGAGGGGTCGAGGAGAGACCCAGTACTTC. Amino acid sequence: CSAQRGRGETQYF.

This chain joins TRBV21-1 and TRBJ2-7; TRBD2, the table's D call, lacks a check against the DNA. TRBV21-1 is described as a pseudogene. The CDR3 is 16 amino acids. The CDR3 loop reads CASSKARASGPHEQYF. CDR3 nucleotides: TGTGCCAGCAGCAAAGCACGGGCTAGCGGGCCTCACGAGCAGTACTTC.

This clonotype has more than one count but fewer than ten. Written as DNA, the CDR3 is TGCGCCAGCAGCTTAGATGGGACTAGCGGGATCTACGAGCAGTACTTC. Protein sequence: CASSLDGTSGIYEQYF. This chain links TRBV5-1 with TRBJ2-7, with 13 positions matching TRBD2. The V gene end was trimmed by 2 bases and the J gene end by 3 bases; junction bases not matched to a gene: 5. The CDR3 runs to 16 residues. Germline CDR1 reads SGHRS; CDR2 reads YFSETQ.

This clonotype was recorded a few times. The V gene is TRBV10-3, the J gene TRBJ1-3; TRBD1 aligns across 7 bases. CDR1 and CDR2 (germline): ENHRY, SYGVKD. Trimming cost V 10 bases and J 2 bases; bases outside gene matches: 5. The CDR3 runs to 13 residues. The CDR3 nucleotides read TGTGCCACCTCAGACAGGGCTGGAAACACCATATATTTT. As protein: CATSDRAGNTIYF.